These 27 T cell receptor beta chains were all obtained from the same sample, sequenced in a study of long-term antiretroviral therapy in people with HIV. Survey-level resolution applied to immunoSEQ assay v3.0. Data came from immunoSEQ multiplex PCR; TCRdb stores just in-frame clones and leaves some out. This table has roughly 20,000 clones, around nine tenths appearing once. Sequenced here: unsorted PBMCs, sampled 0.5 years after starting antiretroviral therapy. The receptors were gathered from a man in his forties or fifties with HIV.

The chain recombines TRBV6-5 with TRBJ2-5; D is tentatively TRBD1 or TRBD2 (5 bases each). The germline V gene encodes CDR1 MNHEY and CDR2 SVGAGI. The V and J ends lost 6 bases and 7 bases respectively, with 21 bases between them. There are 15 residues in the CDR3. DNA for the CDR3: TGTGCCAGCAGCTTATCCGGGACGGCGTCTTGGACCCAGTACTTC. Translating it yields CASSLSGTASWTQYF.

This chain uses TRBV7-3 with TRBJ2-7; 7 nucleotides match TRBD2. Germline assignment: CDR1 SGHTA and CDR2 FQGTGA. The CDR3 is 14 residues long. V lost 5 bases and J lost 4; bases outside the gene matches: 8. CDR3 DNA: TGTGCCAGCAGCCCGGGACTATCTACTTACGAGCAGTACTTC. It specifies CASSPGLSTYEQYF. Full variable domain (missing parts from reference TRBV7-3 and TRBJ2-7): GAGVSQTPSNKVTEKGKYVELRCDPISGHTALYWYRQSLGQGPEFLIYFQGTGAADDSGLPNDRFFAVRPEGSVSTLKIQRTERGDSAVYLCASSPGLSTYEQYFGPGTRLTVT.

In this sample, this clone turned up once. The chain combines TRBV5-5 with TRBJ2-7; D unresolved. The germline gives CDR1 SGHKS, CDR2 YYEKEE (reference sequence). V was trimmed by 5 bases and J by 2 bases, leaving 11 bases between them. The CDR3 has 13 amino acids. The CDR3 reads CASRQTPTYEQYF. CDR3 DNA: TGTGCCAGCAGACAGACACCTACCTACGAGCAGTACTTC. The full variable domain, with the rest looked up from reference TRBV5-5 and TRBJ2-7, is DAGVTQSPTHLIKTRGQQVTLRCSPISGHKSVSWYQQVLGQGPQFIFQYYEKEERGRGNFPDRFSARQFPNYSSELNVNALLLGDSALYLCASRQTPTYEQYFGPGTRLTVT.

The V call is TRBV9, the J call TRBJ2-2; 12 nucleotides match TRBD2. The CDR3 has 17 residues. Trimming removed 3 bases from V and 5 bases from J; junction bases left unmatched: 8. The germline gives CDR1 SGDLS, CDR2 YYNGEE. The CDR3, as DNA: TGTGCCAGCAGCGACCCCACTAGCGGGGGGATTACCGGGGAGCTGTTTTTT. Translating it yields CASSDPTSGGITGELFF.

The chain combines TRBV5-1 with TRBJ1-2; D may be TRBD1 (5 bases). The V gene's germline CDR1 is SGHRS and CDR2 YFSETQ. The CDR3 contains 14 residues. Trimming took off 5 bases at V and 7 bases at J, with 18 bases between the two ends. CDR3 in amino acids: CASSPQQSGVGYTF. In nucleotides, the CDR3 is TGCGCCAGCAGTCCCCAACAATCGGGGGTTGGCTACACCTTC.

In this sample, this clone turned up once. V and J are TRBV5-1 and TRBJ1-3; D uncertain. The germline CDR1 and CDR2 sequences are SGHRS and YFSETQ. This CDR3 comprises 15 residues. With 4 bases removed from V and 4 bases from J, the gap between germline ends came to 15 bases. The CDR3 here is CASSQDTSSGNTIYF. DNA of the CDR3: TGCGCCAGCAGCCAAGACACCTCGTCCGGAAACACCATATATTTT. Filled out from reference TRBV5-1 and TRBJ1-3, the complete variable domain reads KAGVTQTPRYLIKTRGQQVTLSCSPISGHRSVSWYQQTPGQGLQFLFEYFSETQRNKGNFPGRFSGRQFSNSRSEMNVSTLELGDSALYLCASSQDTSSGNTIYFGEGSWLTVV.

The gene calls are TRBV7-9 and TRBJ2-1; the D is unclear. Per the germline V gene, CDR1 is SEHNR and CDR2 is FQNEAQ (reference sequence). V gave up 5 bases and J gave up 4 bases, with 9 bases separating them. The CDR3 has 13 residues. The CDR3 protein is CASSRTPYNEQFF. The CDR3 nucleotides are TGTGCCAGCAGCCGAACACCTTACAATGAGCAGTTCTTC.

The chain joins TRBV27 to TRBJ2-2, with D tentatively TRBD2 (6 bases). This CDR3 contains 17 residues. Trimming shortened V by 4 bases and J by 1 base, and 16 bases separated the two germline ends. CDR1 is MNHEY, CDR2 SMNVEV, per germline (reference sequence). The CDR3 region is CASSSTVRAGNTGELFF. DNA of the CDR3: TGTGCCAGCAGTTCAACTGTCCGAGCGGGGAACACCGGGGAGCTGTTTTTT.

The rearrangement uses TRBV4-3 and TRBJ2-7; the D gene is possibly TRBD1 (6 bases). Germline loops: CDR1 LGHNA, CDR2 YSLEER. V was pared by 1 base and J by 7 bases, with 17 bases between. The CDR3 covers 15 residues. Here the CDR3 reads CASSQVLAQGGEQYF. Here the CDR3 DNA reads TGCGCCAGCAGCCAAGTTTTGGCACAGGGCGGTGAGCAGTACTTC.

This chain joins TRBV30 and TRBJ1-5; D remains unclear. Germline values: CDR1 GTSNPN, CDR2 SVGIG (reference sequence). The V end lost 1 base, the J end lost 3 bases, and 19 bases lay between the germline ends. CDR3 length: 17 amino acids. The chain's CDR3 is CAWSASRTQINNQPQHF. The CDR3 nucleotides read TGTGCCTGGAGTGCCTCTCGGACTCAGATAAACAATCAGCCCCAGCATTTT. Together with reference TRBV30 and TRBJ1-5, the CDR3 gives the full variable domain: SQTIHQWPATLVQPVGSPLSLECTVEGTSNPNLYWYRQAAGRGLQLLFYSVGIGQISSEVPQNLSASRPQDRQFILSSKKLLLSDSGFYLCAWSASRTQINNQPQHFGDGTRLSIL.

This clone occurred once. The V gene is TRBV7-6, the J gene TRBJ2-2; D is ambiguous. Germline values: CDR1 SGHVS, CDR2 FNYEAQ. This CDR3 has 13 amino acids. Deletions cut 5 bases from V and 7 bases from J, with 11 bases between. The CDR3 DNA reads TGTGCCAGCAGCCTCCTAGAGATCGGGGAGCTGTTTTTT. This encodes CASSLLEIGELFF.

This clone has only one observation. V and J are TRBV25-1 and TRBJ1-1; D ambiguous. The CDR3 extends over 13 amino acids. Germline V gene sequence: CDR1 MGHDK, CDR2 SYGVNS. V was clipped by 1 base and J by 6 bases, with 9 bases between them. The CDR3 loop reads CASSEWKDAEAFF. For the CDR3, the DNA is TGTGCCAGCAGTGAATGGAAGGATGCTGAAGCTTTCTTT. The whole variable domain, filled in from reference TRBV25-1 and TRBJ1-1, reads EADIYQTPRYLVIGTGKKITLECSQTMGHDKMYWYQQDPGMELHLIHYSYGVNSTEKGDLSSESTVSRIRTEHFPLTLESARPSHTSQYLCASSEWKDAEAFFGQGTRLTVV.

The gene calls are TRBV10-3 and TRBJ2-7; D gene ambiguous. The germline V gene encodes CDR1 ENHRY and CDR2 SYGVKD. This CDR3 comprises 14 residues. V lost 10 bases and J lost 5, with 21 bases in between. The CDR3 region is CARTRGRSVDEQYF. The CDR3 bases are TGTGCCAGAACAAGAGGACGGTCTGTCGACGAGCAGTACTTC.

This clone occurred once. V usage is TRBV25-1 and J usage is TRBJ1-5, with no clear D. From germline, CDR1 is MGHDK and CDR2 SYGVNS. The ends were cut back, 4 bases at V and 2 bases at J, with 6 bases in the middle. The CDR3 contains 13 residues. This CDR3 is CASSVTGNQPQHF. The DNA of the CDR3 is TGTGCCAGCAGTGTCACCGGCAATCAGCCCCAGCATTTT.

V is TRBV6-4 and J is TRBJ1-1, with D unclear. Germline V lookup: CDR1 MRHNA, CDR2 SNTAGT. The CDR3 spans 14 residues. The ends were cut back, 2 bases at V and 1 base at J, with 8 bases in the middle. DNA for the CDR3: TGTGCCAGCAGTGACGGCTATGCGAACACTGAAGCTTTCTTT. This gives the protein CASSDGYANTEAFF.

This sequence joins TRBV9 and TRBJ1-2, with D unclear. V dropped 3 bases and J dropped 3 bases, with 9 bases sitting between them. Germline V gives CDR1 SGDLS, CDR2 YYNGEE. This CDR3 has 13 amino acids. The CDR3 loop is CASSAPAHYGYTF. In nucleotides, the CDR3 is TGTGCCAGCAGCGCCCCCGCGCACTATGGCTACACCTTC.

V usage is TRBV19 and J usage is TRBJ1-5, with D unresolved. The CDR3 spans 15 residues. Trimming shortened V by 1 base and J by 0 bases, and 7 bases separated the two germline ends. Germline lookup yields CDR1 LNHDA and CDR2 SQIVND (reference sequence). The CDR3 region has the DNA TGTGCCAGTAGTATAGTCGGGGATAGCAATCAGCCCCAGCATTTT. This encodes CASSIVGDSNQPQHF.

This chain uses TRBV5-4 with TRBJ2-5, with D perhaps matching TRBD2 (5 bases). The CDR3 is 14 amino acids. The V gene's germline CDR1 is SGHNT and CDR2 YYREEE (reference sequence). V lost 4 bases and J 5 bases, leaving 15 bases between the germline ends. CDR3 DNA: TGTGCCAGCAGCCCGGCGGAGGTAGGGGAGACCCAGTACTTC. It encodes CASSPAEVGETQYF. Drawing the rest from reference TRBV5-4 and TRBJ2-5, the complete variable domain is ETGVTQSPTHLIKTRGQQVTLRCSSQSGHNTVSWYQQALGQGPQFIFQYYREEENGRGNFPPRFSGLQFPNYSSELNVNALELDDSALYLCASSPAEVGETQYFGPGTRLLVL.

In DNA, the CDR3 is TGTGCCAGCAGCTATACTAGCGGGGGGGTTAGCGAGCAGTACTTC. Translating gives CASSYTSGGVSEQYF. V is TRBV11-2 and J is TRBJ2-7, with 13 positions matching TRBD2. Trimming cost V 4 bases and J 6 bases; bases outside gene matches: 6. The CDR3 runs 15 residues. Germline CDR1 reads SGHAT; CDR2 reads FQNNGV.

CDR3 coding DNA: TGTGCCAGCAGTGACAACCTCCCCTACGAGCAGTACTTC. Translating it yields CASSDNLPYEQYF. V and J are TRBV27 and TRBJ2-7; D is uncertain. V was shortened by 5 bases and J by 2 bases, with 10 bases between the two germline ends. The CDR3 consists of 13 residues. Germline CDR1 MNHEY, CDR2 SMNVEV (reference sequence).

The chain has TRBV6-6 and TRBJ2-7; D remains unclear. V gave up 2 bases and J gave up 7 bases, with 6 bases separating them. The CDR3 has 11 residues. Germline-derived CDR1 and CDR2 are MNHNY and SVGAGI (reference sequence). CDR3: CASSYAAEQYF. CDR3 in DNA: TGTGCCAGCAGTTACGCCGCGGAGCAGTACTTC.

The chain employs TRBV25-1 and TRBJ1-1; D unresolved. The CDR3 length is 13 residues. Looked up from germline, CDR1 is MGHDK and CDR2 is SYGVNS. V lost 6 bases and J lost 1, with 9 bases in between. CDR3 DNA: TGTGCCAGCAGATACACGAGGAACACTGAAGCTTTCTTT. It translates to CASRYTRNTEAFF.

V is TRBV2 and J is TRBJ1-2; 10 positions match TRBD1. Trimming at V came to 6 bases and at J to 4 bases, leaving 11 bases not matched to a gene. The germline gives CDR1 SNHLY, CDR2 FYNNEI. This CDR3 contains 16 residues. CDR3 residues: CASRGTDRGLLYGYTF. DNA for the CDR3: TGTGCCAGCAGGGGAACAGACAGGGGGCTTCTCTATGGCTACACCTTC.

The rearrangement uses TRBV14 and TRBJ1-1, with D perhaps matching TRBD1 (6 bases). The germline V gene encodes CDR1 SGHDN and CDR2 FVKESK. V gave up 4 bases and J gave up 0 bases, with 12 bases separating them. The CDR3 runs to 15 residues. The CDR3 here is CASSRTVFMNTEAFF. CDR3 DNA: TGTGCCAGCAGCCGGACAGTTTTTATGAACACTGAAGCTTTCTTT.

The V call is TRBV4-1, the J call TRBJ2-7, with 7 bases that match TRBD1. From germline, CDR1 is MGHRA and CDR2 YSYEKL. The CDR3 loop spans 16 amino acids. V shed 2 bases and J 4 bases; nucleotides not matched to a gene: 11. The CDR3 DNA follows: TGCGCCAGCAGCCAATCACAGGGGACCCTTTGGTACGAGCAGTACTTC. Its translation: CASSQSQGTLWYEQYF.

This chain links TRBV28 with TRBJ2-3; D unresolved. CDR1 is MDHEN and CDR2 is SYDVKM in the germline V gene. With 6 bases removed from V and 2 bases from J, the gap between germline ends came to 15 bases. The CDR3 totals 15 residues. This CDR3 reads CASSYNYPHTDTQYF. Here the CDR3 DNA reads TGTGCCAGCAGCTATAACTACCCACACACAGATACGCAGTATTTT.

This chain connects TRBV10-3 to TRBJ2-7; the D gene is possibly TRBD1 (5 bases). Trimming took 2 bases from V and 9 from J, leaving 17 bases between them. The CDR3 is 14 amino acids. CDR1 is ENHRY and CDR2 is SYGVKD in the germline V gene. In nucleotides, the CDR3 is TGTGCCATCAGTGAGCAAGCAGGGAAATATGGGCAGTACTTC. Its translation is CAISEQAGKYGQYF.